The 21 T cell receptor beta chains given below trace back to one sample, sequenced in a study of CD8+ T cells in alopecia areata. As for treatment: oral pan-JAK inhibitor, 5-10 mg twice daily. RNA extraction and reverse transcription yielded cDNA as sequencing template. Data came from immunoSEQ multiplex PCR; TCRdb stores just in-frame clones and leaves some out. In the table there are about 210,000 clones, 50% to 60% of which are singletons. The source material was CD4+ T cells sorted from blood, sampled at week 4, from a patient treated with tofacitinib. The receptor set was obtained from a human donor with alopecia areata.

The V and J genes are TRBV7-3 and TRBJ2-3; 7 nucleotides agree with TRBD1. Germline loops: CDR1 SGHTA, CDR2 FQGTGA. J lost 2 bases, V lost 1 base, and 3 bases had no gene match. CDR3 length: 15 residues. CDR3 nucleotide sequence: TGTGCCAGCAGCTTAAGGGGACAGCTCACAGATACGCAGTATTTT. Amino acid sequence: CASSLRGQLTDTQYF. The whole variable domain, filled in from reference TRBV7-3 and TRBJ2-3, reads GAGVSQTPSNKVTEKGKYVELRCDPISGHTALYWYRQSLGQGPEFLIYFQGTGAADDSGLPNDRFFAVRPEGSVSTLKIQRTERGDSAVYLCASSLRGQLTDTQYFGPGTRLTVL.

The rearrangement joins TRBV7-2 to TRBJ2-1, with 7 nucleotides matching TRBD2. V shed 4 bases, J shed 4 bases, and the junction held 10 bases outside the gene matches. The CDR3 totals 16 residues. Germline-derived CDR1 and CDR2 are SGHTA and FQGNSA. The CDR3 nucleotides are TGTGCCAGCAGCTCTGTAGGCGGGGGAGATTACAATGAGCAGTTCTTC. Translating it yields CASSSVGGGDYNEQFF.

The V and J genes are TRBV30 and TRBJ1-5, with 8 bases aligning to TRBD1. The germline V gene has CDR1 GTSNPN and CDR2 SVGIG (reference sequence). This CDR3 is 15 amino acids long. V was clipped by 3 bases and J by 5 bases; unmatched bases: 9. The DNA of the CDR3 is TGTGCCTGGAGCGAGACAGGGGTCCCCTATCAGCCCCAGCATTTT. It specifies CAWSETGVPYQPQHF.

This clone appeared a few times. The chain employs TRBV29-1 and TRBJ2-1, with D possibly called TRBD1 or TRBD2 (7 bases each). This CDR3 region has 11 residues. Deletions cut 6 bases from V and 7 bases from J, with 10 bases between. Germline CDR1 SQVTM, CDR2 ANQGSEA. CDR3 sequence (DNA): TGCAGCGTCAGGGGGGGGAATGAGCAGTTCTTC. Protein product: CSVRGGNEQFF.

In this sample, this clone turned up a few times. The gene calls are TRBV14 and TRBJ2-1; TRBD2 matches at 9 bases. The junction had 2 bases not matched to a gene; V was cut back by 1 base and J by 4 bases. Germline CDR1 and CDR2: SGHDN and FVKESK. The CDR3 runs 15 residues. The CDR3 loop is CASSQALAGYNEQFF. CDR3 DNA: TGTGCCAGCAGCCAAGCTCTAGCGGGGTACAATGAGCAGTTCTTC.

The rearrangement joins TRBV4-2 to TRBJ1-2, with D perhaps TRBD1 (6 bases). The V end was cut by 0 bases, the J end by 2 bases, with 13 bases between. The germline CDR1 and CDR2 sequences are LGHNA and YNFKEQ. The CDR3 has 16 amino acids. The CDR3 bases are TGTGCCAGCAGCCAAGATCCTACAGGGACCAACTATGGCTACACCTTC. As protein: CASSQDPTGTNYGYTF.

The chain is built from TRBV5-1 and TRBJ2-1; 9 nucleotides match TRBD1. The CDR3 length is 15 residues. Germline V gene lookup returns CDR1 SGHRS and CDR2 YFSETQ. The trim removed 4 bases at V and 8 bases at J, leaving 10 bases unmatched. Here the CDR3 DNA reads TGCGCCAGCAGCCCCGACAGGGGGGGTATCGATGAGCAGTTCTTC. This encodes CASSPDRGGIDEQFF.

Remarks on this clone: Additional DNA sequences in this sample encode the identical CDR3. The rearrangement uses TRBV30 and TRBJ1-6; TRBD1 is a possible D gene (5 bases). The V end was cut by 2 bases, the J end by 0 bases, with 11 bases between. The CDR3 loop spans 16 amino acids. Germline CDR1 reads GTSNPN; CDR2 reads SVGIG (reference sequence). Here the CDR3 reads CAWSRQSLSYNSPLHF. The CDR3 region has the DNA TGTGCCTGGAGTAGACAGAGCCTCTCCTATAATTCACCCCTCCACTTT. The full variable domain, rest sourced from reference TRBV30 and TRBJ1-6, is SQTIHQWPATLVQPVGSPLSLECTVEGTSNPNLYWYRQAAGRGLQLLFYSVGIGQISSEVPQNLSASRPQDRQFILSSKKLLLSDSGFYLCAWSRQSLSYNSPLHFGNGTRLTVT.

This clone was observed a handful of times. Distinct nucleotide sequences in the sample also encode this CDR3. The V gene is TRBV29-1, the J gene TRBJ1-1, with D possibly TRBD1 on 6 matching bases. The V end lost 7 bases, the J end lost 3 bases, and 6 bases lay between the germline ends. The germline V gene has CDR1 SQVTM and CDR2 ANQGSEA. This CDR3 comprises 10 residues. The CDR3 region is CSAGDTEAFF. As DNA, the CDR3 is TGCAGCGCAGGGGACACTGAAGCTTTCTTT.

This clone was detected only a few times. The chain links TRBV29-1 to TRBJ2-2, with 8 bases matching TRBD1. The CDR3 contains 14 residues. The germline CDR1 and CDR2 sequences are SQVTM and ANQGSEA. V dropped 6 bases and J dropped 1; count of bases not matched to a gene: 4. CDR3: CSVQTGVNTGELFF. The CDR3 DNA reads TGCAGCGTGCAGACAGGGGTGAACACCGGGGAGCTGTTTTTT.

J is TRBJ1-5 and V is TRBV29-1, with 8 bases matching TRBD1. The CDR3 sequence is 13 residues long. The V and J ends lost 6 bases and 5 bases, in that order; junction bases with no gene match: 6. The germline gives CDR1 SQVTM, CDR2 ANQGSEA. The CDR3 spells CSVAGQGDQPQHF. The CDR3 bases are TGCAGCGTCGCCGGACAGGGCGATCAGCCCCAGCATTTT. Using reference TRBV29-1 and TRBJ1-5 for the parts outside the CDR3, the full variable domain is SAVISQKPSRDICQRGTSLTIQCQVDSQVTMMFWYRQQPGQSLTLIATANQGSEATYESGFVIDKFPISRPNLTFSTLTVSNMSPEDSSIYLCSVAGQGDQPQHFGDGTRLSIL.

This sequence joins TRBV29-1 and TRBJ2-7, with 13 bases aligning to TRBD2. This CDR3 has 14 residues. Germline V gene sequence: CDR1 SQVTM, CDR2 ANQGSEA. The junction had 2 bases not matched to a gene; V was cut back by 4 bases and J by 2 bases. The CDR3 reads CSVGGTSGTYEQYF. The CDR3 nucleotides are TGCAGCGTTGGTGGGACTAGCGGGACCTACGAGCAGTACTTC.

This chain connects TRBV7-2 to TRBJ2-3; a weak D match, TRBD2 (6 bases). V lost 1 base and J lost 2, with 10 bases in between. The CDR3 contains 15 residues. Germline CDR1 SGHTA, CDR2 FQGNSA. The CDR3 DNA reads as TGTGCCAGCAGCTTAGTGGGACTTACCACAGATACGCAGTATTTT. Translation: CASSLVGLTTDTQYF.

This clone was found a few times. The chain uses TRBV19 and TRBJ2-1; TRBD1 aligns across 7 bases. Per germline, CDR1 LNHDA and CDR2 SQIVND (reference sequence). The CDR3 spans 15 residues. V lost 6 bases, J lost 5 bases, and 10 bases stayed unmatched. The CDR3 DNA reads TGTGCCAGTAGACCCCAAGGGGGCTCGAACAATGAGCAGTTCTTC. Its translation: CASRPQGGSNNEQFF.

The rearrangement joins TRBV5-1 to TRBJ1-2; D remains unclear. The V gene's germline CDR1 is SGHRS and CDR2 YFSETQ. V lost 5 bases and J lost 1, with 6 bases in between. The CDR3 length is 12 residues. This chain's CDR3 is CASRHDNYGYTF. CDR3 in DNA: TGCGCCAGCAGACATGATAACTATGGCTACACCTTC. Full variable domain (remainder filled in from reference TRBV5-1 and TRBJ1-2): KAGVTQTPRYLIKTRGQQVTLSCSPISGHRSVSWYQQTPGQGLQFLFEYFSETQRNKGNFPGRFSGRQFSNSRSEMNVSTLELGDSALYLCASRHDNYGYTFGSGTRLTVV.

The chain uses TRBV27 and TRBJ2-7; a possible D gene is TRBD1 (8 bases). The germline CDR1 and CDR2 sequences are MNHEY and SMNVEV (reference sequence). The CDR3 totals 13 residues. V gave up 1 base and J gave up 7 bases, with 11 bases separating them. The CDR3 protein is CASSLYRGGEQYF. The CDR3 nucleotides are TGTGCCAGCAGTTTATACAGGGGGGGAGAGCAGTACTTC.

The chain couples TRBV4-3 to TRBJ2-1; 9 nucleotides match TRBD1. In germline, CDR1 is LGHNA, CDR2 YSLEER. CDR3 length: 16 residues. With 4 bases clipped from V and 3 bases from J, the junction kept 7 bases outside the gene matches. The chain's CDR3 is CASSRGTGTLYNEQFF. Here the CDR3 DNA reads TGCGCCAGCAGCCGCGGGACAGGGACCCTCTACAATGAGCAGTTCTTC.

The V and J genes are TRBV9 and TRBJ1-6, with D possibly being TRBD1 (5 bases). Per germline, CDR1 SGDLS and CDR2 YYNGEE. V lost 2 bases and J 5 bases, leaving 11 bases between the germline ends. The CDR3 has 15 amino acids. CDR3 loop: CASSVRTGDNSPLHF. DNA of the CDR3: TGTGCCAGCAGCGTCCGAACAGGAGATAATTCACCCCTCCACTTT.

This clone was seen more than once but under ten times. In DNA, the CDR3 is TGCGCCAGCAGTGCGGTGAGCTCCTATAATTCACCCCTCCACTTT. Translation: CASSAVSSYNSPLHF. The chain joins TRBV10-2 to TRBJ1-6; D gene unclear. Germline CDR1 and CDR2: WSHSY and SAAADI. This CDR3 region has 15 residues. Trimming shortened V by 4 bases and J by 0 bases, and 7 bases separated the two germline ends.

This clone was seen a handful of times. The rearrangement joins TRBV7-2 to TRBJ2-3; D not resolved. Trimming cost V 0 bases and J 9 bases, with 7 bases left between them. Germline loops: CDR1 SGHTA, CDR2 FQGNSA. The CDR3 has 12 residues. CDR3 coding DNA: TGTGCCAGCAGCTTAGCAGATTGGACGCAGTATTTT. Protein sequence: CASSLADWTQYF.

The gene calls are TRBV4-3 and TRBJ1-6; D is ambiguous. The germline gives CDR1 LGHNA, CDR2 YSLEER. Trimming cost V 0 bases and J 6 bases, with 9 bases left between them. This CDR3 contains 15 residues. For the CDR3, the DNA is TGCGCCAGCAGCCAAGATACCAGGAGTAATTCACCCCTCCACTTT. Translation gives CASSQDTRSNSPLHF.